The 8 T cell receptor beta chains below all came from one sample that was sequenced in a study of cytomegalovirus exposure and HLA in healthy donors. Vbeta (60) and Jbeta (13) primers were used in the PCR. Assay used: immunoSEQ multiplex PCR; TCRdb lists only in-frame clones, some missing. This sample yields approximately 38,000 clones, of which around 82% are seen a single time; roughly 10% belongs to the top ten. Sequenced sample: PBMCs. All receptors derive from a woman aged 18-29 years in good health and CMV-seropositive.

CDR3 sequence: CASSLTAGGDTQYF. The CDR3 coding sequence is TGTGCCAGCAGCTTAACAGCAGGGGGTGATACGCAGTATTTT. The V call is TRBV5-4, the J call TRBJ2-3; 7 nucleotides agree with TRBD1. V trimming: 2 bases; J trimming: 6 bases; junction bases outside the gene matches: 6. This CDR3 is 14 amino acids long. Germline V gene data show CDR1 as SGHNT and CDR2 as YYREEE (reference sequence).

The chain combines TRBV15 with TRBJ2-3, with D possibly matching TRBD2 (5 bases). Germline values: CDR1 LNHNV, CDR2 YYDKDF (reference sequence). Between the trimmed V and J ends, which lost 0 bases and 5 bases, there was a span of 12 bases. This CDR3 contains 15 residues. The CDR3 spells CATSRDGGLGDTQYF. The CDR3 DNA reads TGTGCCACCAGCAGAGATGGTGGACTTGGAGATACGCAGTATTTT.

V is TRBV5-5 and J is TRBJ2-1; 9 bases agree with TRBD1. The CDR3 covers 16 residues. V trimming: 2 bases; J trimming: 4 bases; junction bases outside the gene matches: 7. The V gene's germline CDR1 is SGHKS and CDR2 YYEKEE (reference sequence). The CDR3 spells CASSFTGGRIYNEQFF. CDR3 sequence (DNA): TGTGCCAGCAGCTTCACAGGGGGCAGAATATACAATGAGCAGTTCTTC.

The rearrangement links TRBV14 to TRBJ1-1, with a possible D match to TRBD1 (5 bases). The CDR3 consists of 16 residues. Germline lookup yields CDR1 SGHDN and CDR2 FVKESK. V was clipped by 2 bases and J by 4 bases, with 17 bases between them. CDR3 bases: TGTGCCAGCAGCCAAATGGGCGGGGGAGCTGGCACTGAAGCTTTCTTT. Its protein is CASSQMGGGAGTEAFF.

The chain links TRBV10-1 to TRBJ1-4, with D possibly being TRBD1 (6 bases). V was clipped by 7 bases and J by 7 bases, with 25 bases between them. The germline V gene encodes CDR1 WNHNN and CDR2 SYGVQD (reference sequence). There are 17 residues in the CDR3. CDR3 amino acids: CASKKNRDTHFSEKLFF. CDR3 in DNA: TGCGCCAGCAAAAAAAACCGGGACACGCATTTCAGTGAAAAACTGTTTTTT.

This chain links TRBV2 with TRBJ1-2, with 9 bases identical to TRBD1. This CDR3 is 15 amino acids long. Germline V gene sequence: CDR1 SNHLY, CDR2 FYNNEI. J was trimmed by 5 bases and V by 6 bases; bases with no gene match: 10. The CDR3 loop is CASSARETGGYGYTF. Written as DNA, the CDR3 is TGTGCCAGCAGCGCACGAGAGACAGGGGGATATGGCTACACCTTC.

In this sample, this clone is medium-sized. The V call is TRBV6-5, the J call TRBJ1-4, with D tentatively TRBD1 (6 bases). The germline CDR1 and CDR2 sequences are MNHEY and SVGAGI. The CDR3 contains 14 residues. Trimming pared 5 bases from V and 5 bases from J, leaving 12 bases between. The DNA of the CDR3 is TGTGCCAGCAGTAACGGACAGAAAAATGAAAAACTGTTTTTT. Translating it yields CASSNGQKNEKLFF.

This clone showed up just once. The CDR3 spells CASRGQSNYEQYF. CDR3 nucleotides: TGTGCCAGCAGGGGACAGAGTAACTACGAGCAGTACTTC. The chain employs TRBV2 and TRBJ2-5; TRBD1 matches 7 bases. The tail of the sequence fits TRBJ2-7 better, so the J call may be wrong. Germline-derived CDR1 and CDR2 are SNHLY and FYNNEI. The CDR3 runs 13 residues.